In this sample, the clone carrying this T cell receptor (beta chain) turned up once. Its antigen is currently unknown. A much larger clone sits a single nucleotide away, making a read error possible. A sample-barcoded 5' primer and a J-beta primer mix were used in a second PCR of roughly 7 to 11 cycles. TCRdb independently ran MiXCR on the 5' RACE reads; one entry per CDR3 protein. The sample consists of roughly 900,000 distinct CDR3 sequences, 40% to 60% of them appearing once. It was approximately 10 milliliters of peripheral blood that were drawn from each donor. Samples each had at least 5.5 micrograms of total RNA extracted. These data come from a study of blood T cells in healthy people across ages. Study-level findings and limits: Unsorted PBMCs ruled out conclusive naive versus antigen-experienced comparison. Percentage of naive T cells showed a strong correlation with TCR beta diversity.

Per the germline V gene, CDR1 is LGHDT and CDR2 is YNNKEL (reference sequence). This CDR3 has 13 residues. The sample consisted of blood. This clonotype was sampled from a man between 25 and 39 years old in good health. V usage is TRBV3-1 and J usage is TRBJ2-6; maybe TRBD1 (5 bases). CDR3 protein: CASSPSGADVLTF. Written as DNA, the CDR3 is TGTGCCAGCAGCCCCTCTGGGGCCGACGTCCTGACTTTC.